The clone carrying this T cell receptor beta chain was seen a few times. Its antigen is still unknown. This sample stems from a study of cytomegalovirus exposure and HLA in healthy donors. Whether this donor was CMV seropositive was not recorded. The study, taken as a whole, reports: The study listed 164 cytomegalovirus-associated TCR beta chains. Data from an earlier analysis indicated that most TCR beta V segments were productive either about 87% or about 30% of the time.

CDR1 and CDR2 from the germline V gene are MGHRA and YSYEKL. J gave up 8 bases and V 4 bases, and 5 bases lay outside the gene matches. The CDR3 is made up of 14 amino acids. Amplification used 60 Vbeta primers and 13 Jbeta primers. Method: immunoSEQ multiplex PCR; TCRdb's copy keeps in-frame clones and lacks some. The sample comprises approximately 100,000 clones, 74% of which are singletons, and just over 2% rests with the top ten. Material for sequencing was PBMCs. The chain links TRBV4-1 to TRBJ1-4; 9 bases align to TRBD1. This receptor was identified in a human donor in good health. Here the CDR3 reads CASSLGTGSEKLFF. CDR3 DNA: TGCGCCAGCAGCCTCGGGACAGGGAGCGAAAAACTGTTTTTT.